The 6 T cell receptor beta chains given below trace back to one sample, sequenced in a study of blood T cell repertoires in COVID-19. This table comes from immunoSEQ multiplex PCR, and its TCRdb copy is limited to in-frame clones, with some not included. The table includes tens of thousands of clones, more than 75% detected once. Source material: peripheral blood. The receptors here all came from a man aged 45-60 years with active COVID-19.

V gene TRBV5-4 combines with J gene TRBJ2-6, with a weak D call TRBD1 (5 bases). This CDR3 has 16 residues. Germline-derived CDR1 and CDR2 are SGHNT and YYREEE (reference sequence). Trimming took 4 bases from V and 0 from J, leaving 11 bases between them. CDR3 nucleotides: TGTGCCAGCAGCCCGGACATGGCCTCTGGGGCCAACGTCCTGACTTTC. Encoded protein: CASSPDMASGANVLTF.

The chain combines TRBV5-1 with TRBJ2-3, with TRBD1 as a possible D gene (5 bases). Germline CDR1 is SGHRS and CDR2 is YFSETQ. There are 13 residues in the CDR3. Trimming left V 3 bases short and J 4 bases short, with 9 bases between. The CDR3 nucleotides read TGCGCCAGCAGCTCGCTCAGGGCAGATACGCAGTATTTT. Protein product: CASSSLRADTQYF.

The chain is built from TRBV7-8 and TRBJ1-1; unclear D gene. CDR1 SGHVS and CDR2 FQNEAQ come from the germline V gene. The CDR3 extends over 16 amino acids. The germline V and J ends were trimmed by 2 bases and 0 bases, with 13 bases remaining between them. As DNA, the CDR3 is TGTGCCAGCAGCTTACCCGCGCGTGCGGTGAACACTGAAGCTTTCTTT. Its protein product is CASSLPARAVNTEAFF.

The gene calls are TRBV11-3 and TRBJ2-7; TRBD2 matches at 12 bases. J gave up 4 bases and V 1 base, and 5 bases lay outside the gene matches. The CDR3 extends over 16 amino acids. Germline values: CDR1 SGHNT, CDR2 YENEEA. CDR3 loop: CASSLGPLAGGYEQYF. The DNA of the CDR3 is TGTGCCAGCAGCTTAGGGCCACTAGCGGGAGGTTACGAGCAGTACTTC.

CDR3 sequence (DNA): TGTGCCAGCAGAGCGACAGGGGGCAATTTGGATACGCAGTATTTT. Protein: CASRATGGNLDTQYF. V usage is TRBV6-4 and J usage is TRBJ2-3, with TRBD1 matching over 10 bases. Trimming took 6 bases from V and 6 from J; bases not matched to a gene: 9. This CDR3 comprises 15 residues. CDR1 MRHNA and CDR2 SNTAGT come from the germline V gene.

This chain links TRBV10-3 with TRBJ1-5; 9 nucleotides line up with TRBD1. Germline CDR1 ENHRY, CDR2 SYGVKD. V lost 8 bases and J lost 2; bases outside the gene matches: 10. The CDR3 extends over 16 amino acids. In DNA, the CDR3 is TGTGCCATCTCCTCCGGGACAGGGCCCCGCAATCAGCCCCAGCATTTT. Translation: CAISSGTGPRNQPQHF.